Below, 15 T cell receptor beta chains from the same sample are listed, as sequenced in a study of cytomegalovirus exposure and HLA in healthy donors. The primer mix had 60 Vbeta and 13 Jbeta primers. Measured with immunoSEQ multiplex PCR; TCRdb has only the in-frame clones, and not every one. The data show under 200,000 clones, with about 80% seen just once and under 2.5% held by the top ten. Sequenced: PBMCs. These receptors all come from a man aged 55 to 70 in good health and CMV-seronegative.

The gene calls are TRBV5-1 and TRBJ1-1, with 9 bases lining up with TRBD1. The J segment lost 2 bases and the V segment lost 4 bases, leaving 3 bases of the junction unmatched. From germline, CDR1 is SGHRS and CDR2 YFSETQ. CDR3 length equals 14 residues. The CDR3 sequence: CASSLQGANTEAFF. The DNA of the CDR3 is TGCGCCAGCAGCCTACAGGGGGCAAACACTGAAGCTTTCTTT.

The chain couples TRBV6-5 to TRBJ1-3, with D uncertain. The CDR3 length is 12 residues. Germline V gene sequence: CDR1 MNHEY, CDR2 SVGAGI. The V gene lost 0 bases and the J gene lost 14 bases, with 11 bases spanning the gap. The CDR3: CASSYSGSNLYF. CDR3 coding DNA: TGTGCCAGCAGTTACTCGGGGAGTAACCTATATTTT.

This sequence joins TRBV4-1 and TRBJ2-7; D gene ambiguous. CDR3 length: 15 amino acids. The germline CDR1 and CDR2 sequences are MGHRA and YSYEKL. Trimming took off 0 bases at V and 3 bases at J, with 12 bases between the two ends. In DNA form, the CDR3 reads TGCGCCAGCAGCCAAGATACAGTCTTTGTCTACGAGCAGTACTTC. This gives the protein CASSQDTVFVYEQYF.

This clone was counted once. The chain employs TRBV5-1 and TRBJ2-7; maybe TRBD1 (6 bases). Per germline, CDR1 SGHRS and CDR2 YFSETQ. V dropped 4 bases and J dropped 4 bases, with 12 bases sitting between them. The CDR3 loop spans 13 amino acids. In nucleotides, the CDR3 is TGCGCCAGCAGCCCGGACGGGACATACGAGCAGTACTTC. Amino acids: CASSPDGTYEQYF.

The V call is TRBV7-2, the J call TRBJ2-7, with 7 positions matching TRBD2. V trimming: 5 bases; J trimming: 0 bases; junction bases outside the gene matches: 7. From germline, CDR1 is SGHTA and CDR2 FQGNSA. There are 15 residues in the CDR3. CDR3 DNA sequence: TGTGCCAGCAGCCGGGACTACCAGAGCTCCTACGAGCAGTACTTC. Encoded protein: CASSRDYQSSYEQYF.

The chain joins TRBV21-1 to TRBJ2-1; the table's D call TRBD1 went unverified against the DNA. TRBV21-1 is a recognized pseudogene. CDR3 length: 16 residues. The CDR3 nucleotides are TGTGCCATCCCGGGACAGGGAAAACGTTCCTACAATGAGCAGTTCTTC. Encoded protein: CAIPGQGKRSYNEQFF.

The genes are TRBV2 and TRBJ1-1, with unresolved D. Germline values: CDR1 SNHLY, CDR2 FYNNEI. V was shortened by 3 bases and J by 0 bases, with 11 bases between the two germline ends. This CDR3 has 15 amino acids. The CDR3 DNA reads TGTGCCAGCAGTGAGAGAGGGCCCATGAACACTGAAGCTTTCTTT. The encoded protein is CASSERGPMNTEAFF.

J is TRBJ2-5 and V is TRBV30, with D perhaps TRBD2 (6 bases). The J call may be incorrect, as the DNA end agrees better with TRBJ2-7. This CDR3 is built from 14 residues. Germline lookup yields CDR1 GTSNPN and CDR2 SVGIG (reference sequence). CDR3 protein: CAWSLGLINYEQYF. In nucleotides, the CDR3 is TGTGCCTGGAGTTTGGGACTTATTAACTACGAGCAGTACTTC.

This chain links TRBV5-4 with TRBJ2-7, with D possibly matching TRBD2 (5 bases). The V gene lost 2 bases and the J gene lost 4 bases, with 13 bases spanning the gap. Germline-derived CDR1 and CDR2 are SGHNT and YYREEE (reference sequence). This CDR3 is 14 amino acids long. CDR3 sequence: CASSFGGYRYEQYF. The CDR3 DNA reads TGTGCCAGCAGCTTCGGAGGATATCGGTACGAGCAGTACTTC.

CDR3 nucleotide sequence: TGTGCCAGCAGTTACCGGACAGCGAACACCGGGGAGCTGTTTTTT. Residues: CASSYRTANTGELFF. The V gene is TRBV6-5, the J gene TRBJ2-2; D might be TRBD1 (6 bases). The CDR3 loop spans 15 amino acids. In germline, CDR1 is MNHEY, CDR2 SVGAGI. V lost 2 bases to trimming and J lost 0 bases, with 7 bases between them.

The CDR3 DNA is TGCAGCGTTGAAGAACCTAGCGGGGCAGATACGCAGTATTTT. Its protein is CSVEEPSGADTQYF. This chain links TRBV29-1 with TRBJ2-3; 9 positions agree with TRBD2. Germline CDR1 is SQVTM and CDR2 is ANQGSEA. Trimming removed 0 bases from V and 4 bases from J; junction bases left unmatched: 2. The CDR3 has 14 amino acids.

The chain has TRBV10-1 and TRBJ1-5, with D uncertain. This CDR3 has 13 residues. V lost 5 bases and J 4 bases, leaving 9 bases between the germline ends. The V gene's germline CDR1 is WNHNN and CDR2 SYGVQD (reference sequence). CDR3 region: CASSPQENQPQHF. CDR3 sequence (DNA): TGCGCCAGCAGTCCTCAGGAAAATCAGCCCCAGCATTTT.

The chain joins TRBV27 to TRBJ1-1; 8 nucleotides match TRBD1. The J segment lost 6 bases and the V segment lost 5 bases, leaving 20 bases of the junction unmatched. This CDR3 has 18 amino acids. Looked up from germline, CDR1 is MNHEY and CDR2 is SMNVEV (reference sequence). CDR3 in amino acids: CASSPRGRGPGWHPEAFF. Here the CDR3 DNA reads TGTGCCAGCAGTCCAAGGGGCAGGGGGCCAGGTTGGCACCCTGAAGCTTTCTTT.

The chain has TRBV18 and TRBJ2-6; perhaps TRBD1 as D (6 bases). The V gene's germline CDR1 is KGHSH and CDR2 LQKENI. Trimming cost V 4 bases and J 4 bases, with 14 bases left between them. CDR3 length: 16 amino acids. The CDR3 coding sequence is TGTGCCAGCTCACTCGAGGCAGGGGCCGGGGCCAACGTCCTGACTTTC. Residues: CASSLEAGAGANVLTF.

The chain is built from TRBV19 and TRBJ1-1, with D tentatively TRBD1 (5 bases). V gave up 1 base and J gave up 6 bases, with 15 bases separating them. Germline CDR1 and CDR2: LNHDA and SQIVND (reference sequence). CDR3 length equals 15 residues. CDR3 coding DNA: TGTGCCAGTAGTATAGGAGACAGACTTCTCTCTGAAGCTTTCTTT. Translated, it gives CASSIGDRLLSEAFF.